These 3 T cell receptor beta chains share one sample of origin, sequenced in a study of T-cell reconstitution after alpha-beta-depleted transplantation in children. During its preparation, the TCRbeta library received unique molecular identifiers. A single record per CDR3 protein comes from TCRdb applying MiXCR to the PCR reads. The sample has 700,000 to 950,000 distinct CDR3 sequences, roughly 15% seen once. The sample in question was PBMCs, mostly from graft donor cells, obtained 360 days after TCRalphabeta/CD19-depleted stem cell transplant. The receptors come from a male patient under 18 who had a stem cell transplant for acute lymphoblastic leukemia, so the T cells may come from the graft donor.

This clonotype has at least ten counts. The chain carries TRBV5-1 and TRBJ2-1; D gene unclear. V lost 1 base and J lost 6, with 8 bases in between. Germline V gene sequence: CDR1 SGHRS, CDR2 YFSETQ. The CDR3 is 13 residues long. In nucleotides, the CDR3 is TGCGCCAGCAGCTTGAAGGGTTTCAATGAGCAGTTCTTC. It encodes CASSLKGFNEQFF.

This clonotype was seen only a few times. The rearrangement joins TRBV5-5 to TRBJ2-4; D gene ambiguous. Looked up from germline, CDR1 is SGHKS and CDR2 is YYEKEE (reference sequence). The CDR3 has 13 amino acids. V lost 1 base and J 6 bases, leaving 8 bases between the germline ends. The CDR3 DNA sequence: TGTGCCAGCAGCTTGATACAGCTAAACATTCAGTACTTC. Amino acids: CASSLIQLNIQYF.

The chain has TRBV7-7 and TRBJ2-5; D is unresolved. The germline V and J ends were trimmed by 5 bases and 5 bases, with 15 bases remaining between them. The germline V gene encodes CDR1 SSHAT and CDR2 FNYEAQ (reference sequence). The CDR3 runs 14 residues. The DNA for the CDR3 is TGTGCCAGCAGCAAACTCCGGTCATGGGAGACCCAGTACTTC. Translated: CASSKLRSWETQYF.